Listed below are T cell receptor beta chains from one sample, sequenced in a study of blood T cell repertoires in COVID-19. TCRdb keeps only in-frame clones here, not all; method: immunoSEQ multiplex PCR. The table lists 300,000 to 450,000 clones, around 87% of them singletons, with 8.5% to 12% in the top ten. Sample: peripheral blood. All receptors derive from a woman aged 25 to 45 with COVID-19, enrolled during active disease. Both conserved end residues are part of each CDR3. A D gene is named only where the DNA matches it firmly. Some rows mark clone size as missing; the rest say once, few, many or name a class of expanded clone.

TRBJ2-1,TRBD2,TRBV11-3,NA,TGTGCCAGCCAGCGGGAGGGGAATGAGCAGTTCTTC,CASQREGNEQFF
TRBJ1-1,TRBD1,TRBV5-6,NA,TGTGCCAGCAGGATTGGGACAGGGAATAGAAACACTGAAGCTTTCTTT,CASRIGTGNRNTEAFF
TRBJ1-2,TRBD1,TRBV19,NA,TGTGCCGCAAGGACAGGGCATGGCTACACCTTC,CAARTGHGYTF
TRBJ2-7,NA,TRBV7-2,NA,TGTGCCAGCAGCTTACAGCGGTCCTCCTACGAGCAGTACTTC,CASSLQRSSYEQYF
TRBJ1-1,NA,TRBV5-1,many,TGCGCCAGCAGCCTCCGCCCAGGTAACACTGAAGCTTTCTTT,CASSLRPGNTEAFF
TRBJ2-3,TRBD2,TRBV7-2,NA,TGTGCCAGCAGTCGGACTAGCGGGAGGGCAGATACGCAGTATTTT,CASSRTSGRADTQYF
TRBJ1-1,NA,TRBV19,NA,TGTGCCAGTAGTATAGCTGCCAGGGAATCCACTGAAGCTTTCTTT,CASSIAARESTEAFF
TRBJ2-7,TRBD2,TRBV3-1/TRBV3-2,NA,TGTGCCAGCAGCCCTCTACTAGCGGGGAAAACCTACGAGCAGTACTTC,CASSPLLAGKTYEQYF
TRBJ2-2,TRBD2,TRBV11-1,NA,TGTGCCAGCAGTCCTACTAGCGGGAGGGCCCTCGGGGAGCTGTTTTTT,CASSPTSGRALGELFF
TRBJ1-2,NA,TRBV13,NA,TGTGCCAGCAGCTTAGAACAGCACTATGGCTACACCTTC,CASSLEQHYGYTF
TRBJ2-7,TRBD1,TRBV27,NA,TGTGCCAGCAGTTTAAGGGACAGGGCGGGGGAGCAGTACTTC,CASSLRDRAGEQYF
TRBJ1-4,TRBD1,TRBV28,NA,TGTGCCAGCAGTTCGACAGGGACTAATGAAAAACTGTTTTTT,CASSSTGTNEKLFF
TRBJ1-2,NA,TRBV2,NA,TGTGCCAGACAGGCTCCCTCTAACTATGGCTACACCTTC,CARQAPSNYGYTF
TRBJ1-4,TRBD1,TRBV27,NA,TGTGCCAGCAGCCGACAGGGGTTCGGTGAAAAACTGTTTTTT,CASSRQGFGEKLFF
TRBJ2-5,NA,TRBV2,NA,TGTGCCAGCAGGGAGTACCAAGAGACCCAGTACTTC,CASREYQETQYF
TRBJ1-2,NA,TRBV12-2,NA,TGTGCAAGTCGCTTAGCCGGACAGGGATCATGGATTGACTATGGCTACACCTTC,CASRLAGQGSWIDYGYTF
TRBJ2-3,TRBD1,TRBV7-9,once,TGTGCCAGCAGCTCGACGACAGGGGTCACAGATACGCAGTATTTT,CASSSTTGVTDTQYF
TRBJ2-5,NA,TRBV6-5,NA,TGTGCCAGCAGTCTCCGAGGGGCGGGGCAAGAGACCCAGTACTTC,CASSLRGAGQETQYF
TRBJ1-1,TRBD1,TRBV4-1,NA,TGCGCCAGCAGCCAAGGACAGGGGGCGCCTGAAGCTTTCTTT,CASSQGQGAPEAFF
TRBJ2-3,TRBD2,TRBV30,NA,TGTGCCTGGGCCATGGGACAGGGACTAGCGGGGTACACAGATACGCAGTATTTT,CAWAMGQGLAGYTDTQYF
TRBJ2-3,NA,TRBV29-1,NA,TGCAGCGTTGAGGTCCGAGGCACAGATACGCAGTATTTT,CSVEVRGTDTQYF
TRBJ1-2,NA,TRBV5-5,once,TGTGCCAGCAGTTCCGACAGGATCAGAGGCTACACCTTC,CASSSDRIRGYTF
TRBJ2-7,TRBD2,TRBV5-1,NA,TGCGCCAGCAGCGACACTAGCGGAGGCCCCGACGAGCAGTACTTC,CASSDTSGGPDEQYF
TRBJ1-5,NA,TRBV7-8,few,TGTGCCAGCAGCTCCGGGACAACTTTTACTCAGCCCCAGCATTTT,CASSSGTTFTQPQHF
TRBJ1-2,NA,TRBV27,NA,TGTGCCAGCAGTGGGGGCCCTACAGATTACGACTATGGCTACACCTTC,CASSGGPTDYDYGYTF
TRBJ2-7,TRBD1,TRBV28,NA,TGTGCCAGCAGTCCAAACCCTGGGACAGGGGACAGGGGCGGGCGTTTCCCCTACGAGCAGTACTTC,CASSPNPGTGDRGGRFPYEQYF
TRBJ2-2,TRBD2,TRBV5-1,NA,TGCGCCAGCAGCTTAAGGACTAGCGGGAGTGGCACCGGGGAGCTGTTTTTT,CASSLRTSGSGTGELFF
TRBJ2-3,NA,TRBV27,NA,TGTGCCAGCAGTTTTGGCAACACAGATACGCAGTATTTT,CASSFGNTDTQYF
TRBJ2-5,TRBD1,TRBV7-6,NA,TGTGCCAGCAGCTTAGGATCGGACAGGGGGGGAGAGACCCAGTACTTC,CASSLGSDRGGETQYF
TRBJ2-2,TRBD2,TRBV4-1,NA,TGCGCCAGCAGCCTTGCGGGAGGGCCTACCGGGGAGCTGTTTTTT,CASSLAGGPTGELFF
TRBJ1-4,NA,TRBV11-3,NA,TGTGCCAGCAGCTTAGACGGGGGGATCGGAACTAATGAAAAACTGTTTTTT,CASSLDGGIGTNEKLFF
TRBJ2-2,TRBD1,TRBV15,NA,TGTGCCACCAGGGGATGGACAGGGAAGGGTGAAGGGGAGCTGTTTTTT,CATRGWTGKGEGELFF
TRBJ2-3,TRBD1,TRBV15,NA,TGTGCCACCAACAGGGGGGCGAAGGATACGCAGTATTTT,CATNRGAKDTQYF
TRBJ2-3,TRBD1,TRBV7-9,NA,TGTGCCAGCAGCTTAGGGACAGGGGCAGCAGATACGCAGTATTTT,CASSLGTGAADTQYF
TRBJ2-7,NA,TRBV11-2,NA,TGTGCCATTCTGGTTGGAGATAGGGGCTACGAGCAGTACTTC,CAILVGDRGYEQYF
TRBJ2-7,TRBD1,TRBV6-2/TRBV6-3,NA,TGTGCCAGCAGTTACCGAACAGGGGCCTACTACGAGCAGTACTTC,CASSYRTGAYYEQYF
TRBJ1-1,NA,TRBV9,NA,TGTGCCAGCAGCGTAGTGTCGGGCACTGAAGCTTTCTTT,CASSVVSGTEAFF
TRBJ1-4,NA,TRBV25-1,NA,TGTGCCAGCAGTAAAAGACAGTCAACTAATGAAAAACTGTTTTTT,CASSKRQSTNEKLFF
TRBJ1-3,TRBD1,TRBV28,once,TGTGCCAGCAGTTTACTGACAGGGGTAGAAAACACCATATATTTT,CASSLLTGVENTIYF
TRBJ1-2,TRBD1,TRBV5-1,few,TGCGCCAGCAGAAAGGGGGCGGACTATGGCTACACCTTC,CASRKGADYGYTF
TRBJ1-2,NA,TRBV20-1,NA,TGCAGTGCTAGTCCATATCTGGGGGGAGGCTATGGCTACACCTTC,CSASPYLGGGYGYTF
TRBJ2-5,TRBD1,TRBV9,NA,TGTGCCAGCAGCGCGTTCCACACAGGGGGAGAGACCCAGTACTTC,CASSAFHTGGETQYF
TRBJ2-3,TRBD1,TRBV27,NA,TGTGCCAGCAGTCTGGGACAGGGCGGCACAGATACGCAGTATTTT,CASSLGQGGTDTQYF
TRBJ2-5,TRBD1,TRBV5-5,NA,TGTGCCAGCAGCTTGGAAGGGACAGGGGCGGAGACCCAGTACTTC,CASSLEGTGAETQYF
TRBJ2-7,TRBD1,TRBV9,NA,TGTGCCAGCAGCGTGCTGCCGGGACAGGGATACGAGCAGTACTTC,CASSVLPGQGYEQYF
TRBJ2-3,TRBD2,TRBV5-4,NA,TGTGCCAGCAGCTTCGGACTAGCGGGAGTAGAAGATACGCAGTATTTT,CASSFGLAGVEDTQYF
TRBJ1-4,TRBD1,TRBV28,NA,TGTGCCAGCACCTTGACAGGGTCTCTCGAAAAACTGTTTTTT,CASTLTGSLEKLFF
TRBJ1-4,NA,TRBV6-6,NA,TGTGCCAGCAGCCCTCAGCGAGGTGGGGAAAAACTGTTTTTT,CASSPQRGGEKLFF
TRBJ2-3,NA,TRBV7-9,NA,TGTGCCAGCAGCCGGGACACCAGCACAGATACGCAGTATTTT,CASSRDTSTDTQYF
TRBJ1-1,NA,TRBV2,NA,TGTGCCAGCAGTGAAGGTAGGGAGGGTGGAGCTTTCTTT,CASSEGREGGAFF
TRBJ1-5,NA,TRBV5-8,NA,TGTGCCAGCAGCTCGGGAAATCAGCCCCAGCATTTT,CASSSGNQPQHF
TRBJ1-2,TRBD1,TRBV2,NA,TGTGCCAGCAGTGAACAGGGGGCGTATGGCTACACCTTC,CASSEQGAYGYTF
TRBJ2-7,NA,TRBV25-1,NA,TGTGCCAGCAGTGAATTTGGCACTAAGGCGGACGAGCAGTACTTC,CASSEFGTKADEQYF
TRBJ1-6,NA,TRBV14,NA,TGTGCCAGCAGATCGGCAGGGGATAATTCACCCCTCCACTTT,CASRSAGDNSPLHF
TRBJ1-2,NA,TRBV7-3,NA,TGTGCCAGCAGCTTAATGGCAGGGCTTGACTATGGCTACACCTTC,CASSLMAGLDYGYTF
TRBJ2-7,TRBD2,TRBV29-1,NA,TGCAGCGTTGAAGATACTAGCGGGAGTACGAGCTCCTACGAGCAGTACTTC,CSVEDTSGSTSSYEQYF
TRBJ2-3,NA,TRBV3-1/TRBV3-2,NA,TGTGCCAGCAGCCAAGAGGAGTTCGATTTAACAGATACGCAGTATTTT,CASSQEEFDLTDTQYF
TRBJ2-1,TRBD1,TRBV19,NA,TGTGCCAGTAGTATACAGGGGGCTTTTGAGCAGTTCTTC,CASSIQGAFEQFF
TRBJ1-5,TRBD1,TRBV30,NA,TGTGCCTGGAGGACAGGGTTAGATCAGCCCCAGCATTTT,CAWRTGLDQPQHF
TRBJ1-1,TRBD1,TRBV18,NA,TGTGCCAGCTCACCGGGACAGAACCGTGCGGTGATGAACACTGAAGCTTTCTTT,CASSPGQNRAVMNTEAFF